Each of the 16 T cell receptor beta chains below was sequenced from the same sample in a study of radiation and T cells in renal cell carcinoma. Time point denoted: blood 4 weeks post-SBRT, at nephrectomy. Treatment: 15 Gy SBRT to primary tumor, nephrectomy 4 weeks later. Sequencing was performed with immunoSEQ multiplex PCR; in TCRdb, only in-frame clones are kept and a portion is missing. The sample has 60,000 to 75,000 clones, about 74% seen once. This sample comprised blood, obtained from a patient whose treatment included radiotherapy and nephrectomy. These receptors were obtained from a man in his 60s with renal cell carcinoma.

The chain has TRBV7-8 and TRBJ2-7; D gene unclear. The CDR3 sequence is 12 residues long. CDR1 is SGHVS, CDR2 FQNEAQ, per germline. Trimming stripped 5 bases from V and 7 bases from J, with 12 bases between. CDR3 in amino acids: CASSILRLEQYF. CDR3 DNA: TGTGCCAGCAGCATTTTACGGTTGGAGCAGTACTTC.

The gene calls are TRBV7-2 and TRBJ2-2; D not certain. V was pared by 6 bases and J by 7 bases, with 15 bases between. Germline CDR1 and CDR2: SGHTA and FQGNSA. There are 14 residues in the CDR3. CDR3 DNA sequence: TGTGCCAGCAGATTCAATAAACCAGGCGGGGAGCTGTTTTTT. Translation: CASRFNKPGGELFF. Full variable domain (remainder filled in from reference TRBV7-2 and TRBJ2-2): GAGVSQSPSNKVTEKGKDVELRCDPISGHTALYWYRQSLGQGLEFLIYFQGNSAPDKSGLPSDRFSAERTGGSVSTLTIQRTQQEDSAVYLCASRFNKPGGELFFGEGSRLTVL.

The chain combines TRBV29-1 with TRBJ2-1, with 8 bases fitting TRBD2. The V and J ends lost 4 bases and 9 bases, in that order; junction bases with no gene match: 8. CDR1 is SQVTM and CDR2 is ANQGSEA in the germline V gene. CDR3 length: 13 amino acids. The chain's CDR3 is CSVGRGAGGEQFF. The CDR3 coding sequence is TGCAGCGTTGGACGGGGCGCGGGGGGTGAGCAGTTCTTC.

J is TRBJ2-1 and V is TRBV19; D not certain. There are 14 residues in the CDR3. V lost 2 bases and J 8 bases, leaving 13 bases between the germline ends. Germline loops: CDR1 LNHDA, CDR2 SQIVND (reference sequence). As DNA, the CDR3 is TGTGCCAGTAGTATAAGGGTGCTAGGGCATGAGCAGTTCTTC. It specifies CASSIRVLGHEQFF.

V is TRBV5-6 and J is TRBJ2-7; 13 bases map to TRBD2. The CDR3 is 17 residues long. Germline V lookup: CDR1 SGHDT, CDR2 YYEEEE. V lost 4 bases and J lost 6; bases outside the gene matches: 13. CDR3 protein: CASSLHPLAGGPVEQYV. The CDR3 bases are TGTGCCAGCAGCCTCCACCCACTAGCGGGAGGGCCTGTCGAGCAGTACGTC.

The V and J genes are TRBV5-5 and TRBJ1-2; 7 positions match TRBD1. V trimming: 0 bases; J trimming: 6 bases; junction bases outside the gene matches: 8. The CDR3 has 15 amino acids. Germline V lookup: CDR1 SGHKS, CDR2 YYEKEE (reference sequence). The CDR3 nucleotides are TGTGCCAGCAGCTTGGATTCAGGGGGTAGTGATGGCTACACCTTC. Encoded protein: CASSLDSGGSDGYTF.

The V gene is TRBV30, the J gene TRBJ2-3, with 7 bases fitting TRBD2. The CDR3 is 13 residues long. Trimming removed 3 bases from V and 5 bases from J; junction bases left unmatched: 5. Germline-derived CDR1 and CDR2 are GTSNPN and SVGIG (reference sequence). This chain's CDR3 is CAWRSRGVDTQYF. The CDR3 DNA is TGTGCCTGGAGATCCCGGGGGGTAGATACGCAGTATTTT.

The chain uses TRBV7-9 and TRBJ2-7, with D possibly being TRBD1 (5 bases). The ends were cut back, 1 base at V and 2 bases at J, with 9 bases in the middle. Germline values: CDR1 SEHNR, CDR2 FQNEAQ (reference sequence). CDR3 length: 14 amino acids. CDR3 residues: CASSLGEGAYEQYF. CDR3 sequence (DNA): TGTGCCAGCAGCTTAGGTGAAGGGGCCTACGAGCAGTACTTC. The complete variable domain, with remaining parts taken from reference TRBV7-9 and TRBJ2-7, reads DTGVSQNPRHKITKRGQNVTFRCDPISEHNRLYWYRQTLGQGPEFLTYFQNEAQLEKSRLLSDRFSAERPKGSFSTLEIQRTEQGDSAMYLCASSLGEGAYEQYFGPGTRLTVT.

J is TRBJ2-2 and V is TRBV6-1; 12 bases are a match to TRBD2. From germline, CDR1 is MNHNS and CDR2 SASEGT. V was clipped by 2 bases and J by 6 bases; unmatched bases: 1. CDR3 length equals 15 residues. CDR3 region: CASSELAGGPGELFF. CDR3 bases: TGTGCCAGCAGTGAACTAGCGGGGGGGCCCGGGGAGCTGTTTTTT.

This chain joins TRBV11-3 and TRBJ2-1; no reliable D call. The CDR3 length is 14 residues. Looked up from germline, CDR1 is SGHNT and CDR2 is YENEEA. The V end was cut by 7 bases, the J end by 4 bases, with 14 bases between. The CDR3 DNA sequence: TGTGCCAGCACCGAGCCTCCCGGGTACAATGAGCAGTTCTTC. This codes for CASTEPPGYNEQFF.

This clone has more than one count but fewer than ten. The sample contains more than one DNA sequence encoding this CDR3. V usage is TRBV4-1 and J usage is TRBJ2-3; TRBD2 matches at 9 bases. In germline, CDR1 is MGHRA, CDR2 YSYEKL. The CDR3 totals 13 residues. The J segment lost 12 bases and the V segment lost 0 bases, leaving 4 bases of the junction unmatched. This CDR3 is CASSQDRGLAQYF. CDR3 nucleotides: TGCGCCAGCAGCCAAGATCGGGGACTAGCACAGTATTTT.

This chain links TRBV5-1 with TRBJ2-1, with TRBD2 identical over 8 bases. The CDR3 runs to 16 residues. V was clipped by 0 bases and J by 5 bases; unmatched bases: 7. Looked up from germline, CDR1 is SGHRS and CDR2 is YFSETQ. The CDR3: CASSLVGGLVDNEQFF. CDR3 nucleotides: TGCGCCAGCAGCTTGGTCGGGGGACTAGTGGACAATGAGCAGTTCTTC.

This clone appeared a few times. The CDR3 here is CASSQEARQNTEAFF. The DNA of the CDR3 is TGTGCCAGCAGCCAAGAAGCCAGGCAGAACACTGAAGCTTTCTTT. V usage is TRBV4-2 and J usage is TRBJ1-1; D unclear. The CDR3 has 15 residues. The germline V gene encodes CDR1 LGHNA and CDR2 YNFKEQ. Trimming pared 0 bases from V and 1 base from J, leaving 9 bases between.

The genes are TRBV5-1 and TRBJ1-4; TRBD1 matches 8 bases. The CDR3 covers 16 residues. V gave up 4 bases and J gave up 3 bases; unmatched junction bases: 8. From germline, CDR1 is SGHRS and CDR2 YFSETQ. CDR3: CASSDIRTGPNEKLFF. CDR3 sequence (DNA): TGCGCCAGCAGCGATATCCGGACAGGGCCTAATGAAAAACTGTTTTTT.

As concerns this clone: A read error may produce the germline difference seen at one junction end. The chain links TRBV9 to TRBJ2-2; 9 bases map to TRBD2. CDR1 and CDR2 (germline): SGDLS, YYNGEE. The CDR3 runs to 17 residues. CDR3 sequence reads: CASSEGLAPRNSGELFF. DNA of the CDR3: TGTGCCAGCAGCGAAGGACTAGCGCCAAGGAACAGCGGGGAGCTGTTTTTT.

This chain links TRBV9 with TRBJ2-2; D is undetermined. The CDR3 has 16 amino acids. Germline CDR1 and CDR2: SGDLS and YYNGEE. The V gene lost 0 bases and the J gene lost 3 bases, with 12 bases spanning the gap. CDR3 coding DNA: TGTGCCAGCAGCGTAGATGCAGGTGGGGACACCGGGGAGCTGTTTTTT. Residues: CASSVDAGGDTGELFF.